This T cell receptor beta chain was captured in a study of read filtering for tumor transcriptome and immune sequencing (dated by TCRdb to 2019 to 2021). The study in broad terms: The cohort consisted of roughly 16 male and around 14 female patients, with a mean age of approximately 66 years and an age range of about 47 to 90. By revised international staging, fewer than ten patients were R-ISS I, over 15 were R-ISS II and 6 or 7 were R-ISS III. After DNase treatment, whole-transcriptome libraries were prepared using the TruSeq RNA Access Library Prep Kit. As a main aim, a read-filtering strategy for immune repertoire data was addressed, with the specific question being whether clonotypes supported by a single read should be removed. TCR-region mapped reads per sample ranged from about 3.5 to 11 million with IR-seq versus only about 80 to 1,300 with RNA-seq. The study compared TCR repertoires from targeted immune repertoire sequencing and bulk whole-transcriptome sequencing run on the same bone marrow samples.

TCR libraries were constructed from 350 to 400 ng RNA using the Immunoverse kit, and molecular barcoded adaptors covering alpha/delta and beta/gamma chains were employed. TCR library preparation was performed with the same RNA that was used for transcriptome sequencing. TCR libraries were sequenced on an Illumina HiSeq 4000 with 2 x 150 cycles. In the paper's pipeline: With MiXCR, TCR reads were aligned to human V, D, J and C references and assembled into CDR3 clonotypes, with quality filtering and error correction included. The tcR package in R was used to analyze clonotype counts and gene usage diversity. For inspection of raw mapping reads, RNA-seq reads were mapped by STAR aligner version 2.5.3a onto GRCh37 of the human genome. To test how sequencing depth affected the clonotypes detected, IR-seq fastq files were randomly downsampled with Seqtk 1.3. The public reads were quality trimmed at Q25 with fastp and then assembled into clones with MiXCR by TCRdb, keeping productive beta chains. Here each entry gathers all rows of one CDR3 protein and keeps the most common genes and DNA. TCRdb assigned the V and J calls; the authors' analysis was not used. Here the sample has 100,000 to 150,000 distinct CDR3 sequences; around 14% occur a single time. The top ten constitute just under 8.5% of the sample.

This clonotype was found many times. Its antigen is still unknown. No quality values exist for individual bases; no much larger clone is one base distant. V gives up 6 bases and J gives up 4 bases, and the segment between their germline ends measures 18 bases. From the cysteine up to the phenylalanine, the CDR3 has a length of 15 residues. Only CDR3 DNA remains: 45 bases, in frame from the first base. CDR1 and CDR2, looked up from the germline V gene, are LGHNT and FRNRAP. Every patient had bone marrow sampled at the time of active disease. Bone marrow mononuclear cells were isolated by Ficoll-Hypaque density gradient centrifugation. To remove myeloma plasma cells, the cells were labeled with CD138 magnetic microbeads on a MACS separator, and CD138-negative cells were then collected by negative selection. Flow cytometry on an Attune NxT with CD138 antibodies was used to check the purity of the isolated cells. TRIzol reagent was used to extract total RNA, and a NanoDrop spectrophotometer was used to quantify the extracted RNA. Paired RNA-seq and IR-seq were performed on the CD138-negative bone marrow sample of each patient.

Points the paper makes about the study in general: The sorted CD138-negative fraction was a mixed bone marrow immune population, not purified T cells. Single-read clonotypes made up about 82% of clonotypes but approximately 3.5% of total reads in IR-seq, and less than 75% of clonotypes and 40% to 45% of reads in RNA-seq. The correlation between IR-seq and RNA-seq shared clonotype proportions was increased by removal of single-read clonotypes. Clonotypes were captured by IR-seq at much higher depth and more reliably than by RNA-seq, and smaller IR-seq throughput was sufficient for identification of most shared clonotypes.

The chain joins TRBV12-5 to TRBJ1-1, and TRBD1 may be the D gene, going by 6 matching bases. The sequenced sample was a population of CD138-negative cells sorted from bone marrow. This specimen's cell subset or site label, interpreted: bone marrow mononuclear cells depleted of CD138+ plasma/myeloma cells by negative magnetic selection. The clonotype originates from a donor at least 40 years old with multiple myeloma. CDR3 sequence: CASGASTGFPTEAFF. The DNA reads as follows: TGTGCTAGTGGAGCCTCCACAGGGTTTCCCACTGAAGCTTTCTTT.